The rows below give T cell receptor beta chains drawn from one sample of a study of cytomegalovirus exposure and HLA in healthy donors. TCRdb keeps only in-frame clones here, not all; method: immunoSEQ multiplex PCR. The table shows 100,000 to 150,000 clones, with 80% occurring only once. The specimen sequenced was PBMCs. The receptors were sampled from a female donor in good health and CMV-seronegative. Both conserved end residues are part of each CDR3. The D gene is left open where the match is weak. Where a row states a size, it is once, few, many or the class of an expanded clone; other rows omit it.

clone size	V gene	D gene	J gene	CDR3 protein	CDR3 DNA
-	TRBV5-1	TRBD2	TRBJ2-1	CASSLGQLAGGSNEQFF	TGCGCCAGCAGCTTGGGACAACTAGCGGGAGGGAGCAATGAGCAGTTCTTC
-	TRBV28	-	TRBJ2-7	CASSLYPGGRYEQSF	TGTGCCAGCAGTTTATACCCAGGGGGGAGGTACGAGCAGTCCTTC
-	TRBV5-4	-	TRBJ2-6	CASQGLSGANVLTF	TGTGCCAGCCAGGGACTCTCTGGGGCCAACGTCCTGACTTTC
-	TRBV27	TRBD2	TRBJ2-6	CASSLWAPGGLAGGLSGANGLTF	TGTGCCAGCAGTTTATGGGCACCCGGAGGGCTAGCGGGAGGGTTGTCTGGGGCCAACGGCCTGACTTTC
-	TRBV18	-	TRBJ1-2	CASSLTEAYGYTF	TGTGCCAGCTCACTGACAGAAGCCTATGGCTACACCTTC
-	TRBV10-3	-	TRBJ2-7	CAISDFSYEQYF	TGTGCCATCAGTGACTTCTCCTACGAGCAGTACTTC
-	TRBV7-9	TRBD1	TRBJ1-4	CASSPDRTFNEKLFF	TGTGCCAGCAGCCCGGACAGGACGTTTAATGAAAAACTGTTTTTT
-	TRBV9	-	TRBJ2-1	CASSETVQGYNEQFF	TGTGCCAGCAGCGAGACAGTTCAGGGATACAATGAGCAGTTCTTC
-	TRBV14	-	TRBJ1-4	CASSQGDIRRANEKLFF	TGTGCCAGCAGCCAAGGGGACATTCGTCGGGCTAATGAAAAACTGTTTTTT
few	TRBV2	-	TRBJ2-5	CASSEGQQETQYF	TGTGCCAGCAGTGAAGGACAGCAAGAGACCCAGTACTTC
-	TRBV7-2	-	TRBJ2-7	CASSSQDRVGQYF	TGTGCCAGCAGCTCCCAGGACAGAGTAGGGCAGTACTTC
-	TRBV15	TRBD1	TRBJ2-5	CATRRQGKETRYF	TGTGCCACCAGGAGACAGGGAAAAGAGACCCGGTACTTC
-	TRBV7-2	TRBD2	TRBJ2-3	CASSLVPSGSTDTQYF	TGTGCCAGCAGCTTAGTACCTAGCGGGAGCACAGATACGCAGTATTTT
-	TRBV9	TRBD2	TRBJ2-7	CASSAQGTSGTYEQYF	TGTGCCAGCAGCGCCCAAGGGACTAGCGGGACCTACGAGCAGTACTTC
-	TRBV7-9	TRBD2	TRBJ2-3	CSSSSGLAGVADTQYF	TGTTCCAGCAGCTCGGGACTAGCGGGAGTGGCAGATACGCAGTATTTT
-	TRBV11-2	-	TRBJ1-1	CASSLGGGGQTEAFF	TGTGCCAGCAGCTTAGGAGGCGGGGGGCAAACTGAAGCTTTCTTT
-	TRBV7-9	TRBD1	TRBJ1-1	CASSPGQGNTEAFF	TGTGCCAGCAGCCCGGGACAGGGGAACACTGAAGCTTTCTTT
-	TRBV11-2	-	TRBJ1-1	CASSLGLGTSTEAFF	TGTGCCAGCAGCTTAGGTTTGGGGACTAGCACTGAAGCTTTCTTT
-	TRBV5-1	TRBD1	TRBJ2-1	CASSSTGGLNNEQFF	TGCGCCAGCAGCTCAACAGGGGGTTTGAACAATGAGCAGTTCTTC
-	TRBV5-1	TRBD1	TRBJ1-3	CASSVQQGASGAGNTIYF	TGCGCCAGCAGCGTTCAACAGGGGGCGTCGGGGGCTGGAAACACCATATATTTT
-	TRBV19	TRBD1	TRBJ1-5	CASSRTGTNNQPQHF	TGTGCCAGTAGTAGGACAGGGACCAACAATCAGCCCCAGCATTTT
-	TRBV7-2	TRBD2	TRBJ2-1	CASSSEGLAGHNEQFF	TGTGCCAGCAGCTCAGAGGGACTAGCGGGGCACAATGAGCAGTTCTTC
few	TRBV27	-	TRBJ1-2	CASRQDRSYGYTF	TGTGCCAGCAGGCAAGACAGAAGTTATGGCTACACCTTC
-	TRBV5-4	TRBD2	TRBJ2-7	CASSLSGGTSYEQYF	TGTGCCAGCAGCCTTAGCGGGGGGACCTCCTACGAGCAGTACTTC
few	TRBV4-2	TRBD2	TRBJ2-2	CASSQEPSGGAGELFF	TGTGCCAGCAGCCAAGAGCCTAGCGGGGGGGCCGGGGAGCTGTTTTTT
-	TRBV6-5	-	TRBJ2-1	CASSQTGRDYNEQFF	TGTGCCAGCAGCCAAACAGGGAGGGACTACAATGAGCAGTTCTTC
-	TRBV6-1	-	TRBJ1-2	CASSPLGLANYGYTF	TGTGCCAGCAGTCCCTTGGGGCTAGCTAACTATGGCTACACCTTC
-	TRBV5-5	TRBD2	TRBJ2-2	CASSLPSGGLSGGELFF	TGTGCCAGCAGCCTCCCCAGCGGGGGGCTCTCAGGCGGGGAGCTGTTTTTT
-	TRBV2	-	TRBJ2-5	CASSEIQEGAASVEYF	TGTGCCAGCAGTGAAATTCAGGAGGGGGCAGCTTCCGTGGAGTACTTC
-	TRBV5-1	-	TRBJ2-7	CASSLYTSSYEQYF	TGCGCCAGCAGCTTGTACACCTCTTCCTACGAGCAGTACTTC
-	TRBV2	-	TRBJ1-2	CASSGGVPGQNYGYTF	TGTGCCAGCAGTGGGGGGGTCCCCGGGCAGAACTATGGCTACACCTTC
-	TRBV2	-	TRBJ1-5	CASSSRGGVHQPQHF	TGTGCCAGCAGTTCTCGAGGAGGGGTCCACCAGCCCCAGCATTTT
-	TRBV2	TRBD1	TRBJ2-5	CASSVDREWTETQYF	TGTGCCAGCAGTGTAGACAGGGAGTGGACGGAGACCCAGTACTTC
-	TRBV9	-	TRBJ1-1	CASSVLKTLKRETEAFF	TGTGCCAGCAGCGTACTCAAGACACTCAAAAGGGAGACTGAAGCTTTCTTT
-	TRBV6-4	-	TRBJ2-2	CASRQGEAGELFF	TGTGCCAGCAGACAGGGAGAGGCCGGGGAGCTGTTTTTT
-	TRBV7-2	-	TRBJ1-2	CASTRGSVYGYTF	TGTGCCAGCACCCGGGGGTCGGTCTATGGCTACACCTTC
-	TRBV7-9	-	TRBJ2-7	CSSSLSVYEQYF	TGTTCCAGCAGCTTATCAGTCTACGAGCAGTACTTC
-	TRBV4-2	-	TRBJ1-5	CASSQDHRNSNQPQHF	TGTGCCAGCAGCCAAGATCACAGGAATAGCAATCAGCCCCAGCATTTT
-	TRBV6-5	TRBD1	TRBJ2-7	CASRQGAPHEQYF	TGTGCCAGCAGACAGGGGGCGCCGCACGAGCAGTACTTC